The 14 T cell receptor beta chains below all came from one sample that was sequenced in a study of cytotoxic CD8 clonotypes in ibrutinib-treated CLL (dated by TCRdb to the early 2020s). Libraries were built with the immunoSEQ multiplex PCR assay. What TCRdb holds here is the immuneACCESS table cut down to in-frame rearrangements. Part of the clones is not present; checked against another copy, under half of the missing clones reflect an unresolved V gene, and the others are unexplained. The sample profile shows about 20,000 clones; roughly four fifths of them were found once. The ten largest account for approximately 7.2% of the sample. The starting material was PBMCs, obtained before ibrutinib treatment. These receptors came from a human donor with chronic lymphocytic leukemia.

The gene calls are TRBV7-9 and TRBJ2-7; D tentatively reads TRBD1 or TRBD2 (5 bases each). The V and J ends lost 5 bases and 4 bases respectively, with 9 bases between them. Per germline, CDR1 SEHNR and CDR2 FQNEAQ (reference sequence). The CDR3 length is 12 residues. CDR3 nucleotide sequence: TGTGCCAGCAGCCGGGACGGGTACGAGCAGTACTTC. This translates into CASSRDGYEQYF.

The rearrangement joins TRBV27 to TRBJ1-2; TRBD1 is a possible D gene (5 bases). V dropped 6 bases and J dropped 2 bases, with 16 bases sitting between them. This CDR3 comprises 15 residues. Germline V lookup: CDR1 MNHEY, CDR2 SMNVEV (reference sequence). CDR3 coding DNA: TGTGCCAGCAGCGACCCTAGGGGTTCCAACTATGGCTACACCTTC. This sequence encodes CASSDPRGSNYGYTF.

This chain links TRBV28 with TRBJ2-3; the D is unclear. The V end lost 6 bases, the J end lost 6 bases, and 7 bases lay between the germline ends. Germline loops: CDR1 MDHEN, CDR2 SYDVKM. This CDR3 region has 11 residues. In nucleotides, the CDR3 is TGTGCCAGCAGGTCCCCGGATACGCAGTATTTT. Its translation is CASRSPDTQYF.

A single count supports this clone. This chain links TRBV4-2 with TRBJ2-7; D is uncertain. Germline V CDR1 and CDR2: LGHNA, YNFKEQ. The CDR3 sequence is 14 residues long. The V end lost 1 base, the J end lost 4 bases, and 11 bases lay between the germline ends. CDR3 amino acids: CASSQGIGPYEQYF. Written as DNA, the CDR3 is TGTGCCAGCAGCCAAGGTATCGGCCCATACGAGCAGTACTTC.

The chain recombines TRBV5-5 with TRBJ2-5; 9 bases are a match to TRBD1. The CDR3 contains 20 residues. The ends lost 3 bases at V and 4 bases at J; junction bases unmatched: 22. Germline values: CDR1 SGHKS, CDR2 YYEKEE (reference sequence). The CDR3, as DNA: TGTGCCAGCAGCTCGACGCCGGGCCTCCCTGGGACAGGGAACCGAGAGACCCAGTACTTC. Protein: CASSSTPGLPGTGNRETQYF.

The chain carries TRBV5-5 and TRBJ2-5; D is uncertain. Trimming took off 2 bases at V and 1 base at J, with 9 bases between the two ends. Germline CDR1 is SGHKS and CDR2 is YYEKEE (reference sequence). The CDR3 length is 14 residues. CDR3 amino acids: CASSLSPPQETQYF. The CDR3 nucleotides are TGTGCCAGCAGCTTATCTCCTCCCCAAGAGACCCAGTACTTC.

The chain has TRBV27 and TRBJ1-1; tentatively, D is TRBD1 (6 bases). The germline V gene encodes CDR1 MNHEY and CDR2 SMNVEV (reference sequence). The CDR3 contains 14 residues. The V gene lost 5 bases and the J gene lost 2 bases, with 12 bases spanning the gap. DNA for the CDR3: TGTGCCAGCAGTACCCGGACAGATAACACTGAAGCTTTCTTT. Amino acids: CASSTRTDNTEAFF.

The chain is built from TRBV29-1 and TRBJ2-5, with 8 bases lining up with TRBD1. J was trimmed by 2 bases and V by 4 bases; bases with no gene match: 0. The CDR3 covers 12 residues. In germline, CDR1 is SQVTM, CDR2 ANQGSEA. This CDR3 reads CSVGTGQETQYF. CDR3 DNA: TGCAGCGTTGGGACAGGGCAAGAGACCCAGTACTTC.

The chain has TRBV7-8 and TRBJ1-2; D not resolved. Trimming left V 8 bases short and J 7 bases short, with 14 bases between. Per the germline V gene, CDR1 is SGHVS and CDR2 is FQNEAQ. This CDR3 has 12 amino acids. The CDR3 region is CASYSRGGGYTF. CDR3 nucleotides: TGTGCCAGCTATTCACGGGGAGGTGGCTACACCTTC.

The chain joins TRBV5-8 to TRBJ1-4; D is undetermined. V was clipped by 1 base and J by 8 bases, with 12 bases between them. The CDR3 is made up of 14 amino acids. The germline CDR1 and CDR2 sequences are SGHTS and YDEGEE. Here the CDR3 DNA reads TGTGCCAGCAGCTTGTCTAGGGTACAAGAAAAACTGTTTTTT. This codes for CASSLSRVQEKLFF.

This clone was picked up a small number of times. The chain employs TRBV6-5 and TRBJ1-2; TRBD1 is a possible D gene (6 bases). The ends were cut back, 8 bases at V and 12 bases at J, with 28 bases in the middle. This CDR3 region has 15 residues. Germline CDR1 reads MNHEY; CDR2 reads SVGAGI. The CDR3 DNA sequence: TGTGCCAGCGGGCAGGGGCATACTCGAGGCGTGTCGAACACCTTC. It is translated as CASGQGHTRGVSNTF.

The chain links TRBV7-2 to TRBJ2-2; 15 bases agree with TRBD2. The length of the CDR3 is 16 residues. Per the germline V gene, CDR1 is SGHTA and CDR2 is FQGNSA. The trim removed 5 bases at V and 5 bases at J, leaving 3 bases unmatched. CDR3 nucleotides: TGTGCCAGCAGCCATGGACTAGCGGGAGGGACCGGGGAGCTGTTTTTT. It translates to CASSHGLAGGTGELFF.

This sequence joins TRBV6-5 and TRBJ1-2, with D perhaps matching TRBD1 (6 bases). The germline CDR1 and CDR2 sequences are MNHEY and SVGAGI. The CDR3 sequence is 14 residues long. Between the trimmed V and J ends, which lost 0 bases and 13 bases, there was a span of 18 bases. Written as DNA, the CDR3 is TGTGCCAGCAGTTACTCGAGGGGTACAGGGCCTCGCACCTTC. Protein product: CASSYSRGTGPRTF.

The chain uses TRBV19 and TRBJ1-5; TRBD1 might be the D (5 bases). The CDR3 spans 14 residues. The V and J ends lost 9 bases and 1 base respectively, with 13 bases between them. Germline V gene lookup returns CDR1 LNHDA and CDR2 SQIVND (reference sequence). The CDR3 protein is CASTLRESNQPQHF. DNA of the CDR3: TGTGCCAGCACCCTCAGGGAGAGCAATCAGCCCCAGCATTTT.